These T cell receptor beta chains were read from a single sample in a study of T cells after yellow fever vaccination. TCRdb independently ran MiXCR on the 5' RACE reads; one entry per CDR3 protein. Of hundreds of thousands of distinct CDR3 sequences in the sample, over 3.5% were seen once. Specimen: PBMCs, collected 5 days after the yellow fever booster vaccination. The receptor source for this set is a man aged 18 to 29 who received the YFV17D yellow fever vaccine. The CDR3 runs from the conserved cysteine through the conserved F or W. Some rows mark clone size as missing; the rest say once, few, many or name a class of expanded clone.

>TRBV12-3/TRBV12-4|14|-
CASRPDFLRETQYF
>TRBV5-1|13|-
CASGQGAGETQYF
>TRBV5-1|13|many
CASSLEQGTSQYF
>TRBV7-8|16|-
CASSLEVGIEYQPQHF
>TRBV20-1|13|-
CSAMAGGSSPLHF
>TRBV5-1|16|few
CASSSGAGTSGGEQFF
>TRBV27|15|-
CASSSLADPTDTQYF
>TRBV7-9|16|few
CASSSTDARQARTQYF
>TRBV5-1|14|-
CASSSWGGTDTQYF
>TRBV5-5|15|many
CASSYRTATNEKLFF
>TRBV11-2|17|few
CASSGLVGTGMADTQYF
>TRBV28|14|-
CASRPGQAGEKLFF
>TRBV13|13|few
CASSWRGATGAFF
>TRBV20-1|12|many
CSARTPNQPQHF
>TRBV20-1|15|few
CSARLVGGNSQPQHF
>TRBV7-9|12|-
CASSSWTGEQYF
>TRBV12-3/TRBV12-4|16|few
CASSLRGGGSNQPQHF
>TRBV4-3|15|-
CASSQGWGGRNEQFF
>TRBV7-2|18|-
CASSLRTSGGPNTGELFF
>TRBV29-1|16|-
CSVEDPRRLSIYGYTF
>TRBV7-8|14|-
CASSFTDLGTEAFF
>TRBV5-1|16|-
CASSLRGDSYNSPLHF
>TRBV4-3|16|-
CASSQAFGLKRETQYF
>TRBV9|15|many
CASSVATEYAWVLTF
>TRBV18|16|-
CASSSSGGDSGNTIYF
>TRBV3-1|16|-
CASSQDLGGGLKTQYF
>TRBV20-1|14|-
CSATILAGTETQYF
>TRBV5-6|13|many
CASSLVVSYEQYF
>TRBV6-2/TRBV6-3|14|few
CASSLAGREETQYF
>TRBV7-9|14|few
CASSSGTESYEQYF
>TRBV6-5|14|-
CASRQGGETYEQYF
>TRBV4-3|15|few
CASSQDWTLGTEAFF
>TRBV5-4|15|-
CASSLAGVSGNTIYF
>TRBV5-1|16|many
CASSQGPPGPWAEAFF
>TRBV27|13|few
CASAGYSNQPQHF
>TRBV19|10|few
CASSGKEAFF
>TRBV7-2|15|few
CASSLSAGAGYGYTF
>TRBV28|19|-
CASSLRTGGPQTRNEKLFF
>TRBV7-2|18|-
CASSLPSSGSSSYNEQFF